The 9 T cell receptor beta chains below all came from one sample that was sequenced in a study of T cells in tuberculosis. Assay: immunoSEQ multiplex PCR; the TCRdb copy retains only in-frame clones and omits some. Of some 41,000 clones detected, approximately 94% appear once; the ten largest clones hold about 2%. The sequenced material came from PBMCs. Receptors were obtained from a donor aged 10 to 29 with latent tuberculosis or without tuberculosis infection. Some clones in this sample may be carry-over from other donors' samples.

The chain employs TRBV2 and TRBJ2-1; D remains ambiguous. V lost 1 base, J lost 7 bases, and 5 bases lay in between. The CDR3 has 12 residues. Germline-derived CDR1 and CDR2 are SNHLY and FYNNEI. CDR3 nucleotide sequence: TGTGCCAGCAGTGAAGTGAGGAATGAGCAGTTCTTC. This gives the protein CASSEVRNEQFF.

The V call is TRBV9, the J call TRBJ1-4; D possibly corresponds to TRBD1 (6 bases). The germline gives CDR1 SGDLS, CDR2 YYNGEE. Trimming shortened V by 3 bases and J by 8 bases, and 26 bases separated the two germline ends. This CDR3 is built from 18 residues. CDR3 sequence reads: CASSDLSSTGLQQEKLFF. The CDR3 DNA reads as TGTGCCAGCAGCGACCTTTCTTCGACAGGCTTGCAGCAGGAAAAACTGTTTTTT.

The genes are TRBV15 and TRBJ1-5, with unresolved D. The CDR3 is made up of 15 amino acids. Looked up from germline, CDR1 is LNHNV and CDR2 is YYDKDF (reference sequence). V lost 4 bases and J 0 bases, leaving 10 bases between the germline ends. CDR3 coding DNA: TGTGCCACCAGCACGGAGAATTATAGCAATCAGCCCCAGCATTTT. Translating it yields CATSTENYSNQPQHF.

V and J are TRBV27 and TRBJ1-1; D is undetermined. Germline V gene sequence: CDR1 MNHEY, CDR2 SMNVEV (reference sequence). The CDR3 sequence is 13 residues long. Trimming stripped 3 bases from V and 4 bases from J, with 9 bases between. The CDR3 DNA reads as TGTGCCAGCAGTTTCGGGGAAAGCACTGAAGCTTTCTTT. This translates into CASSFGESTEAFF.

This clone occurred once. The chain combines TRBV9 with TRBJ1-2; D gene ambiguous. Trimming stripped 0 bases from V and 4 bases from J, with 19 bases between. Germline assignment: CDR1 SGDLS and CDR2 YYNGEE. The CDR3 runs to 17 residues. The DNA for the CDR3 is TGTGCCAGCAGCGTAGGGCCCAACGCAGATAAATTCTATGGCTACACCTTC. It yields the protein CASSVGPNADKFYGYTF.

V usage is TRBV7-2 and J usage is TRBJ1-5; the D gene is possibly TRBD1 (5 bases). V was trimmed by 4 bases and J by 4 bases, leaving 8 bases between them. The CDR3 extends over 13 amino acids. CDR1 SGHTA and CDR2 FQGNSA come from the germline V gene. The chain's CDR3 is CASSSSGNQPQHF. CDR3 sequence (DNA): TGTGCCAGCAGCTCCTCAGGGAATCAGCCCCAGCATTTT.

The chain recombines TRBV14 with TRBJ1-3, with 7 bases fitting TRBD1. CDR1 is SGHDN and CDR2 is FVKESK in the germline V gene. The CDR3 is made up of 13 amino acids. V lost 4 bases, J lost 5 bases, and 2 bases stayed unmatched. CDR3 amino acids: CASSLDRRNTIYF. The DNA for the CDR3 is TGTGCCAGCAGCCTGGACAGGCGAAACACCATATATTTT.

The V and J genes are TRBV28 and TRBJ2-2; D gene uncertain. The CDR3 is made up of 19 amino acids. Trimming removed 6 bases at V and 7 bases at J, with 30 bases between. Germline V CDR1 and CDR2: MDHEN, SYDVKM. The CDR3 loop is CASSQPWVPASTGVGELFF. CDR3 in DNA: TGTGCCAGCAGCCAACCGTGGGTTCCGGCCTCTACGGGTGTCGGGGAGCTGTTTTTT.

Written as DNA, the CDR3 is TGTGCCAGCAGCTCCTACCTGACAGGCCAGGAGACCCAGTACTTC. Translation gives CASSSYLTGQETQYF. This chain joins TRBV7-9 and TRBJ2-5, with D possibly matching TRBD1 (6 bases). Trimming cost V 4 bases and J 5 bases, with 17 bases left between them. Germline CDR1 reads SEHNR; CDR2 reads FQNEAQ (reference sequence). The CDR3 runs to 15 residues.